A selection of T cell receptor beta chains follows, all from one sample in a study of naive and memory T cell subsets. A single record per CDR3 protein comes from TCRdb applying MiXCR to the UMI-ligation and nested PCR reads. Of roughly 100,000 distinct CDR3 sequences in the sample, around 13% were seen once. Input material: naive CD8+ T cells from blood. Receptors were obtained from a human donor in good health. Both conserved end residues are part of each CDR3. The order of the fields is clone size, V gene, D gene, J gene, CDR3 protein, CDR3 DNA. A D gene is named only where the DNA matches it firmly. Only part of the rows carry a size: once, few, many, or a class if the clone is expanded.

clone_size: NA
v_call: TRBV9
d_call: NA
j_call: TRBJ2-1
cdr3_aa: CASSSRGGQFF
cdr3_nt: TGTGCCAGCAGCTCGAGGGGGGGGCAGTTCTTC

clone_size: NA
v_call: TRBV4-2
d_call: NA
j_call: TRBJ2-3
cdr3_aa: CASSQDLERLSSTDTQYF
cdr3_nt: TGTGCCAGCAGCCAAGATCTGGAGCGGCTCTCTAGCACAGATACGCAGTATTTT

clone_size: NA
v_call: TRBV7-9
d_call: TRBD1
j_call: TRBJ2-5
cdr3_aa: CASSLEGPGTGSSETQYF
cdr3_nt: TGTGCCAGCAGCTTAGAAGGTCCCGGGACAGGGAGCTCAGAGACCCAGTACTTC

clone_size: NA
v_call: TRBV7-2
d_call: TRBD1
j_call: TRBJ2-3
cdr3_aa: CASSLIGTGSDTQYF
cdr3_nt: TGTGCCAGCAGCTTAATCGGGACAGGGTCAGATACGCAGTATTTT

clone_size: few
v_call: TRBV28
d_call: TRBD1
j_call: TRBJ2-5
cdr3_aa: CASRLLQGSQETQYF
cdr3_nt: TGTGCCAGCAGACTTCTACAGGGGAGTCAAGAGACCCAGTACTTC

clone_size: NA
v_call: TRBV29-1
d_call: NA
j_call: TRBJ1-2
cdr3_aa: CSVYSSNYGYTF
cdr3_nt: TGCAGCGTCTACAGTTCTAACTATGGCTACACCTTC

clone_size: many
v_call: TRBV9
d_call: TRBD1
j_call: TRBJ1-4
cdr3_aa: CASSGTGATNEKLFF
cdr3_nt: TGTGCCAGCAGCGGAACAGGGGCCACTAATGAAAAACTGTTTTTT

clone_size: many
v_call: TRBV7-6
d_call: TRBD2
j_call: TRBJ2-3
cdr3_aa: CASSSGLAVADTQYF
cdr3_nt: TGTGCCAGCAGCTCGGGACTAGCCGTCGCAGATACGCAGTATTTT

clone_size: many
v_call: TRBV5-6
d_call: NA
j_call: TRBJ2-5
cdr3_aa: CASSLGPGLQETQYF
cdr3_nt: TGTGCCAGCAGCTTGGGGCCGGGCCTACAAGAGACCCAGTACTTC

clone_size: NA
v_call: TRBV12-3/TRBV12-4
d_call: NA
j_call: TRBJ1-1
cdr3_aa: CASSPGVGTEAFF
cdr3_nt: TGTGCCAGCAGTCCAGGGGTTGGGACTGAAGCTTTCTTT

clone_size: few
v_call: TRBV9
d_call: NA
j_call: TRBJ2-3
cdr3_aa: CASSRSSWDTQYF
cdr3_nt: TGTGCCAGCAGCCGCAGTAGCTGGGATACGCAGTATTTT

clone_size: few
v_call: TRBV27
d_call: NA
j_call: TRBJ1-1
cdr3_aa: CASSLTQKSEAFF
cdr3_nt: TGTGCCAGCAGTTTAACCCAGAAATCCGAAGCTTTCTTT

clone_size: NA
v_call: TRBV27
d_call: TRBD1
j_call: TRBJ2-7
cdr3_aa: CATRDSTYEQYF
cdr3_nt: TGTGCCACCCGGGACAGTACCTACGAGCAGTACTTC

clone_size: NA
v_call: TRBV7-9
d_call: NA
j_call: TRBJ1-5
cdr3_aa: CASSPPGLQPQHF
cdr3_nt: TGTGCCAGCAGCCCCCCGGGGCTCCAGCCCCAGCATTTT

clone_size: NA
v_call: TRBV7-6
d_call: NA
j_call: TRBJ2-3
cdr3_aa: CASSHLTDTQYF
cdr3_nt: TGTGCCAGCAGCCACCTCACAGATACGCAGTATTTT

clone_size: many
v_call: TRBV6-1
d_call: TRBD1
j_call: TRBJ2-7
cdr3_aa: CASSVTGTGHYEQYF
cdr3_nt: TGTGCCAGCAGTGTTACCGGGACAGGGCACTACGAGCAGTACTTC

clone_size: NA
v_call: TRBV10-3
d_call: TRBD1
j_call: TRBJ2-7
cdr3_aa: CAISGKGQSEQYF
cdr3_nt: TGTGCCATCAGTGGAAAGGGACAGTCCGAGCAGTACTTC

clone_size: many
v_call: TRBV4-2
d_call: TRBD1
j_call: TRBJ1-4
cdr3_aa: CASSQDGQGYEELFF
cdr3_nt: TGTGCCAGCAGCCAAGATGGACAGGGATACGAGGAACTGTTTTTT

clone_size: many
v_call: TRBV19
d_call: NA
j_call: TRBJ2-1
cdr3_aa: CASSSRYNEQFF
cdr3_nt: TGTGCCAGTAGTAGCCGATACAATGAGCAGTTCTTC

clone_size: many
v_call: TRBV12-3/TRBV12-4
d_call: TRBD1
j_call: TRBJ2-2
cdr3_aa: CASRSTGSGELFF
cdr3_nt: TGTGCCAGCAGGTCGACAGGGTCCGGGGAGCTGTTTTTT

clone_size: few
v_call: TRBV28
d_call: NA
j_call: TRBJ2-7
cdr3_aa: CASSTGYSYEQYF
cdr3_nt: TGTGCCAGCAGTACGGGATACTCCTACGAGCAGTACTTC

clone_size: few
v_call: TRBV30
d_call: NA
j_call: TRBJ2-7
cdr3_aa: CAWSVDRNQYF
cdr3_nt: TGTGCCTGGAGTGTCGACAGGAATCAGTACTTC

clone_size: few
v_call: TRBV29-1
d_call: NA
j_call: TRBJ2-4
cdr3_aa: CSVEASKNIQYF
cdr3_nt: TGCAGCGTTGAAGCATCCAAAAACATTCAGTACTTC

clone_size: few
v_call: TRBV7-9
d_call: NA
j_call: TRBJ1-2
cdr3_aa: CASSLPSLRDAKQYGYTF
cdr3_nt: TGTGCCAGCAGCTTACCCTCCCTCCGGGACGCGAAGCAGTATGGCTACACCTTC

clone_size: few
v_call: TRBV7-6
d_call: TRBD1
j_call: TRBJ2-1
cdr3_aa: CASSSPGTVFYNEQFF
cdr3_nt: TGTGCCAGCAGCTCTCCGGGGACAGTATTTTACAATGAGCAGTTCTTC

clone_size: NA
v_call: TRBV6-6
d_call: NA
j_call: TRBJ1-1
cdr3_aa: CASSSEPMNTEAFF
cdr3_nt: TGTGCCAGCAGTTCAGAACCTATGAACACTGAAGCTTTCTTT

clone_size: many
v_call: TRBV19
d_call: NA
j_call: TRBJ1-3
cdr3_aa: CATQAGAGNTIYF
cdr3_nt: TGTGCCACCCAAGCAGGGGCTGGAAACACCATATATTTT

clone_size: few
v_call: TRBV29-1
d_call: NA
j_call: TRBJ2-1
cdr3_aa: CSVLQGEVEQFF
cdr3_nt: TGCAGCGTTTTGCAAGGGGAAGTTGAGCAGTTCTTC

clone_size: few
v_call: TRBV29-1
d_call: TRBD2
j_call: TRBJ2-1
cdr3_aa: CSVEGAGGLFSNEQFF
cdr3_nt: TGCAGCGTTGAAGGAGCGGGGGGGCTGTTTTCCAATGAGCAGTTCTTC

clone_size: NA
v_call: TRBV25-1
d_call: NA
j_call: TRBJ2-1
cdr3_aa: CASNGYNEQFF
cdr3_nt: TGTGCCAGCAACGGATACAATGAGCAGTTCTTC

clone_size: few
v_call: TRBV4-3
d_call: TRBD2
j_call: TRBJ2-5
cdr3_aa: CASSTGLADGETQYF
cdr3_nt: TGCGCCAGCAGCACGGGACTAGCGGATGGGGAGACCCAGTACTTC

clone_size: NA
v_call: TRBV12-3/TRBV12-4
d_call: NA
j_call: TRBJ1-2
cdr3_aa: CASGGGGNGYTF
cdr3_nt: TGTGCCAGCGGGGGAGGAGGGAATGGCTACACCTTC

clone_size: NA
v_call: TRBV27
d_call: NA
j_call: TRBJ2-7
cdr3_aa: CASSLGLQNEQYF
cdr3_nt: TGTGCCAGCAGTTTGGGACTTCAAAACGAGCAGTACTTC

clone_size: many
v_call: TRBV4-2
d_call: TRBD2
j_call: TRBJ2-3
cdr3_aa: CASRGDLTDTQYF
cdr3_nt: TGTGCCAGCCGGGGGGACCTCACAGATACGCAGTATTTT

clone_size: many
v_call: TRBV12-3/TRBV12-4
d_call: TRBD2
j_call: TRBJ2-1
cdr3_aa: CASSLAPVAGGGFF
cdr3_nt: TGTGCCAGCAGTTTAGCACCGGTAGCGGGGGGTGGGTTCTTC

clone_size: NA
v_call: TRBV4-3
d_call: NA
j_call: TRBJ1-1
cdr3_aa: CASSQGSNTEAFF
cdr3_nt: TGCGCCAGCAGCCAAGGAAGTAACACTGAAGCTTTCTTT

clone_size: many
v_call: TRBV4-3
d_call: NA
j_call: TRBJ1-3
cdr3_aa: CASSQDGGASSGNTIYF
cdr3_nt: TGCGCCAGCAGCCAAGATGGGGGCGCCTCCTCTGGAAACACCATATATTTT

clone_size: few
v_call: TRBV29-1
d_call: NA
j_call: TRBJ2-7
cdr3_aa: CSVGQDNSYEQYF
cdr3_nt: TGCAGCGTTGGACAGGACAACTCCTACGAGCAGTACTTC

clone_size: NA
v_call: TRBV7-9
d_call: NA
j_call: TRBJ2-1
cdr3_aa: CASSLVGSHDREQFF
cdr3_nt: TGTGCCAGCAGCTTAGTAGGTTCGCACGACAGGGAGCAGTTCTTC

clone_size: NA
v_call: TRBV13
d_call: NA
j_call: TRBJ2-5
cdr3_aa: CASSFRHQETQYF
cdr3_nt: TGTGCCAGCAGCTTCCGCCATCAAGAGACCCAGTACTTC

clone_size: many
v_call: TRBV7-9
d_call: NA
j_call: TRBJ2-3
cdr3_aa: CASTGTDTDTQYF
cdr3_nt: TGTGCCAGCACGGGCACCGACACAGATACGCAGTATTTT

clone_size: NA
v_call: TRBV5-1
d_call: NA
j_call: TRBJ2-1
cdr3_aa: CASTWNGYNEQFF
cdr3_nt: TGCGCCAGCACCTGGAATGGGTACAATGAGCAGTTCTTC

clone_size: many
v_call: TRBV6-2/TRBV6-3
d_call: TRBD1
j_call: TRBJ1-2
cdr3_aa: CASSTGAGYTF
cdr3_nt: TGTGCCAGCAGTACAGGGGCCGGCTACACCTTC

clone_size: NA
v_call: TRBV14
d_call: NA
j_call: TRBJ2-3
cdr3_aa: CASSQVYIGTDTQYF
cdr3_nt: TGTGCCAGCAGCCAAGTCTATATAGGCACAGATACGCAGTATTTT

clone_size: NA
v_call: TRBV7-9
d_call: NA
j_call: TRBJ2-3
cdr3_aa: CASSRDGDTQYF
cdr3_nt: TGTGCCAGCAGTCGGGACGGAGATACGCAGTATTTT

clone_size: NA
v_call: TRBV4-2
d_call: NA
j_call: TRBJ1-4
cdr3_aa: CASSMLAGGEKLFF
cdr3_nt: TGTGCCAGCAGCATGCTAGCAGGAGGTGAAAAACTGTTTTTT

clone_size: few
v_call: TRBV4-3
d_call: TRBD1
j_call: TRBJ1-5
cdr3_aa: CASSQWAGQGNQPQHF
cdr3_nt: TGCGCCAGCAGCCAATGGGCGGGACAGGGGAATCAGCCCCAGCATTTT

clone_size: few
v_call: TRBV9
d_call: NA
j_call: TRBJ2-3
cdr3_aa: CASSLGPTDTQYF
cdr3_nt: TGTGCCAGCAGTCTGGGTCCTACAGATACGCAGTATTTT

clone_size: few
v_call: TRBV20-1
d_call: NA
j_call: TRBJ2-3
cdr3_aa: CSARDSRSTDTQYF
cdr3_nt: TGCAGTGCTAGAGATTCGCGGAGCACAGATACGCAGTATTTT

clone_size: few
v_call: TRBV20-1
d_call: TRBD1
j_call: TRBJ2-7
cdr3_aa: CSARVPTGAYEQYF
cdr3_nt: TGCAGTGCTAGGGTCCCGACAGGGGCGTACGAGCAGTACTTC

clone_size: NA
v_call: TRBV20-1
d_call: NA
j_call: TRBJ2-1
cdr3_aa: CSARDDLMTDEQFF
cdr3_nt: TGCAGTGCTAGAGACGACTTAATGACTGATGAGCAGTTCTTC

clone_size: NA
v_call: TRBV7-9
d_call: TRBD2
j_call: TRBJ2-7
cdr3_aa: CASSQPLAGVPYEQYF
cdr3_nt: TGTGCCAGCAGCCAACCACTAGCGGGAGTTCCCTACGAGCAGTACTTC

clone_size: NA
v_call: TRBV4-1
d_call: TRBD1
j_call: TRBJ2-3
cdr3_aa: CASSPLVGQGLDTQYF
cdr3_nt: TGCGCCAGCAGCCCCCTGGTGGGACAGGGCCTGGATACGCAGTATTTT